This record looks at one TCR beta chain sequence and its context. The antigen is undetermined. With 60 Vbeta and 13 Jbeta primers, the PCR was carried out. This table comes from immunoSEQ multiplex PCR, and its TCRdb copy is limited to in-frame clones, with some not included. The sample lists tens of thousands of clones; 70% to 75% were seen once. The data belong to a study of cytomegalovirus exposure and HLA in healthy donors. General study findings and limits: Reported performance of the classifier showed diagnosis of cytomegalovirus status with high specificity and sensitivity. Association of 16,951 TCR beta sequences with HLA alleles was found at 0.05 false discovery rate in a later analysis. Later on, an analysis found that several of the most significant clusters appeared to be linked to common viral pathogens, which included parvovirus B19. The sole available immune exposure information was CMV serostatus.

In germline, CDR1 is SGHRS, CDR2 YFSETQ. V was trimmed by 5 bases and J by 6 bases, leaving 15 bases between them. The CDR3 loop spans 14 amino acids. This TCR was sampled from a woman in her twenties or thirties in good health and CMV-seropositive. The V and J genes are TRBV5-1 and TRBJ2-1, with D perhaps TRBD1 (6 bases). Material: PBMCs. The CDR3 DNA sequence: TGCGCCAGCAGTGGGCAGGGGACGGTCAATGAGCAGTTCTTC. Its translation: CASSGQGTVNEQFF.